The 12 T cell receptor beta chains presented below share a single source sample, sequenced in a study of PD-L1 blockade in urothelial cancer. This table comes from immunoSEQ multiplex PCR, and its TCRdb copy is limited to in-frame clones, with some not included. The sample holds 45,000 to 55,000 clones, approximately 83% seen once. Time point in this sample: peripheral blood 6 weeks after treatment start. Sequenced material: PBMCs, taken around atezolizumab (anti-PD-L1) treatment. The origin of the receptors is a man aged 55 to 70 with urothelial cancer.

The rearrangement uses TRBV9 and TRBJ1-2; 9 bases fit TRBD1. The V segment lost 0 bases and the J segment 8 bases; nucleotides outside the gene matches: 5. Germline-derived CDR1 and CDR2 are SGDLS and YYNGEE. The CDR3 runs 14 residues. Here the CDR3 reads CASSVVGDREGYTF. The CDR3 nucleotides read TGTGCCAGCAGCGTAGTTGGGGACAGGGAAGGCTACACCTTC.

This clone was seen just once. This chain uses TRBV5-1 with TRBJ2-1; 11 bases fit TRBD2. This CDR3 region has 15 residues. With V trimmed by 6 bases and J by 9 bases, 11 bases remained unmatched. The germline V gene encodes CDR1 SGHRS and CDR2 YFSETQ. DNA for the CDR3: TGCGCCAGCATGACTCTTAGCGGGGGGGCGGGTGAGCAGTTCTTC. Its protein is CASMTLSGGAGEQFF.

The gene calls are TRBV29-1 and TRBJ2-1; 8 bases are shared with TRBD2. The CDR3 has 13 amino acids. J gave up 1 base and V 7 bases, and 3 bases lay outside the gene matches. In germline, CDR1 is SQVTM, CDR2 ANQGSEA. CDR3 region: CSGQRGSYNEQFF. The CDR3 coding sequence is TGCAGCGGTCAGCGGGGGTCCTACAATGAGCAGTTCTTC.

The gene calls are TRBV6-5 and TRBJ1-1; TRBD1 aligns across 9 bases. The germline V gene has CDR1 MNHEY and CDR2 SVGAGI. The CDR3 loop spans 14 amino acids. V lost 4 bases and J lost 3; bases outside the gene matches: 3. The CDR3 DNA is TGTGCCAGCAGTTTCAGGACAGGGGACACTGAAGCTTTCTTT. Amino acids: CASSFRTGDTEAFF.

The genes are TRBV2 and TRBJ1-1; D possibly corresponds to TRBD1 (5 bases). Germline V lookup: CDR1 SNHLY, CDR2 FYNNEI. V lost 8 bases, J lost 5 bases, and 12 bases lay in between. CDR3 size: 12 residues. The CDR3 protein is CASLAGITEAFF. The CDR3 region has the DNA TGTGCCAGCTTGGCAGGGATAACTGAAGCTTTCTTT.

The rearrangement links TRBV9 to TRBJ2-3; 15 bases match TRBD2. Germline V lookup: CDR1 SGDLS, CDR2 YYNGEE. The CDR3 is 16 amino acids. Trimming at V came to 2 bases and at J to 8 bases, leaving 6 bases not matched to a gene. CDR3 coding DNA: TGTGCCAGCAGCGTGGGGACTAGCGGGGGGCACGGTACGCAGTATTTT. Its protein product is CASSVGTSGGHGTQYF.

This sequence joins TRBV7-6 and TRBJ2-5, with D unclear. V gave up 1 base and J gave up 0 bases, with 3 bases separating them. In germline, CDR1 is SGHVS, CDR2 FNYEAQ. The CDR3 loop spans 13 amino acids. CDR3 sequence (DNA): TGTGCCAGCAGCTTAGTAAACCAAGAGACCCAGTACTTC. Amino acid sequence: CASSLVNQETQYF.

Only one count was recorded for this clone. The chain is built from TRBV2 and TRBJ2-5; D is ambiguous. The CDR3 has 14 residues. From germline, CDR1 is SNHLY and CDR2 FYNNEI. With 6 bases removed from V and 5 bases from J, the gap between germline ends came to 16 bases. CDR3 sequence (DNA): TGTGCCAGCAGACTCTTGTCTGGTGTGGAGACCCAGTACTTC. Its protein product is CASRLLSGVETQYF.

This clone has just a few counts. The chain joins TRBV6-5 to TRBJ1-2; D is unresolved. Trimming stripped 4 bases from V and 7 bases from J, with 19 bases between. The CDR3 is made up of 15 amino acids. Germline CDR1 is MNHEY and CDR2 is SVGAGI. The CDR3: CASSSPGGVGLGYTF. CDR3 nucleotides: TGTGCCAGCAGTTCCCCAGGCGGGGTTGGTCTTGGCTACACCTTC.

In nucleotides, the CDR3 is TGTGCCAGCAGCGGAGGCCCTAGGGACAGCAAGAACCGAGGAGAGCAGTACTTC. Its translation is CASSGGPRDSKNRGEQYF. The chain links TRBV9 to TRBJ2-7; 7 bases align to TRBD1. V dropped 3 bases and J dropped 7; count of bases not matched to a gene: 22. This CDR3 has 18 amino acids. Germline CDR1 SGDLS, CDR2 YYNGEE.

This clone was picked up one time. V and J are TRBV11-3 and TRBJ1-4, with no clear D. Germline CDR1 reads SGHNT; CDR2 reads YENEEA. This CDR3 region has 13 residues. Trimming pared 5 bases from V and 8 bases from J, leaving 12 bases between. The CDR3 reads CASSTGSVEKLFF. CDR3 sequence (DNA): TGTGCCAGCAGCACCGGGTCAGTGGAAAAACTGTTTTTT.

V is TRBV7-8 and J is TRBJ2-5; 7 positions match TRBD1. The CDR3 consists of 15 residues. Germline-derived CDR1 and CDR2 are SGHVS and FQNEAQ. The J segment lost 2 bases and the V segment lost 5 bases, leaving 8 bases of the junction unmatched. The CDR3 reads CASSRNRGQQETQYF. The CDR3, as DNA: TGTGCCAGCAGCCGAAATCGGGGACAGCAAGAGACCCAGTACTTC. The entire variable domain, with the rest obtained from reference TRBV7-8 and TRBJ2-5, is as follows: GAGVSQSPRYKVAKRGQDVALRCDPISGHVSLFWYQQALGQGPEFLTYFQNEAQLDKSGLPSDRFFAERPEGSVSTLKIQRTQQEDSAVYLCASSRNRGQQETQYFGPGTRLLVL.